This T cell receptor beta chain is drawn from a study of blood T cell repertoires in COVID-19 (dated by TCRdb to between 2020 and 2021). Study-wide context: Samples covering the acute and convalescent phases of COVID-19 were provided by collaborators in the United States, Italy and Spain. Nearly every sample came with metadata listing a de-identified subject ID, COVID-19 status, age in years and sex. Where HLA class I and class II types were available, the types were taken from metadata supplied by the sample provider, not from assay-based typing. The prospective study material was composed of cDNA or gDNA derived from T cells, B-cell-depleted T cells, or PBMCs. The repertoires were made available in a free public database intended to serve as a resource for research on the immune response to SARS-CoV-2. The dataset comprised deeply sampled blood TCRbeta repertoires from subjects exposed to, actively infected with, or recovered from COVID-19. The samples were drawn from two sources: the first 160 participants of the ongoing ImmuneRACE study, and 950 to 1,500 subjects contributed by 6 global collaborators. The investigation overall reported the following: Clinical and demographic metadata were provided uncurated, with the amount varying by source and participant.

Inclusive of the bounding cysteine and phenylalanine, the CDR3 is 16 residues long. The sequence is cut down to CDR3 DNA, 48 bases in frame from base 1. Trimming removed 5 bases from V and 2 bases from J; the gene matches leave 4 bases unexplained. CDR1 is given as SNHLY and CDR2 as FYNNEI, both from the germline V gene. Of note for this clone: What this receptor recognizes is not known. It has no much larger one-base neighbor in the sample; base qualities were not kept.

TCRbeta CDR3 regions were amplified from genomic DNA by means of the immunoSEQ Assay, a bias-controlled multiplex PCR. The paper's processing steps were these. Within the assay, amplification of reference gene primers was used to estimate how many nucleated cells each sample contained. To quantify the absolute abundance of each unique TCRbeta CDR3 rearrangement, sequence reads were collapsed and filtered. For each sample, productive Simpson clonality was calculated as the square root of Simpson's diversity index across productive rearrangements. TCRdb obtained this table from immuneACCESS and retained in-frame rearrangements with V and J assigned. These tables miss some clones; where compared with another copy, unresolved V genes account for less than half of the shortfall, and the remainder is unexplained. The DNA gave D and trimming, while V, J and clone size come from that table. For this sample the table gives roughly 200,000 clones, of which less than 90% were detected only once. 10% to 13% of the sample lies in the top ten.

One collaborating source in Seattle enrolled patients while the patients were actively infected and followed the patients over time throughout the course of disease. Each collaborating institution followed its own protocols to collect whole blood in K2EDTA tubes. For TCRbeta analysis, collaborators shipped samples as frozen whole blood, isolated PBMCs, or DNA extracted from either of those sample types. Sequenced sample: peripheral blood. The chain joins TRBV2 to TRBJ1-6, with TRBD1 identical over 9 junction bases. This clonotype originated in a woman over 75 with COVID-19, enrolled during active disease. The DNA reads as follows: TGTGCCAGCAGTTTAACAGGGGGCACCTATAATTCACCCCTCCACTTT. Translated, this is CASSLTGGTYNSPLHF.